The next 18 T cell receptor beta chains were all read from a single sample in a study of T-cell memory formation after mild COVID-19. Using its own MiXCR run on the 5' RACE reads, TCRdb lists one record per CDR3 protein. The data show about 260,000 distinct CDR3 sequences, less than 9.5% seen once. Sequences were obtained from PBMCs or a T cell subset sorted from them (not recorded which). These receptors all come from a man younger than 35 who had mild COVID-19 (a few samples of this study predate the infection). Cell type and time point are not known.

This clonotype appeared many times. The chain has TRBV5-1 and TRBJ2-5; D not certain. The V gene's germline CDR1 is SGHRS and CDR2 YFSETQ. With 7 bases removed from V and 3 bases from J, the gap between germline ends came to 10 bases. This CDR3 contains 12 residues. In DNA form, the CDR3 reads TGCGCCAGCCCCTATATTGAAGAGACCCAGTACTTC. Its translation is CASPYIEETQYF.

In this sample, this clonotype turned up a few times. V is TRBV7-9 and J is TRBJ1-3; tentatively, D is TRBD1 (5 bases). Trimming took 5 bases from V and 2 from J, leaving 19 bases between them. CDR3 length: 17 residues. Germline CDR1 and CDR2: SEHNR and FQNEAQ (reference sequence). CDR3 sequence (DNA): TGTGCCAGCAGCCGCGGTCTTGGGGCCAGCACTGGAAACACCATATATTTT. Translation: CASSRGLGASTGNTIYF. Full variable domain (remainder filled in from reference TRBV7-9 and TRBJ1-3): DTGVSQNPRHKITKRGQNVTFRCDPISEHNRLYWYRQTLGQGPEFLTYFQNEAQLEKSRLLSDRFSAERPKGSFSTLEIQRTEQGDSAMYLCASSRGLGASTGNTIYFGEGSWLTVV.

V and J are TRBV30 and TRBJ1-1, with 7 bases identical to TRBD1. The CDR3 has 11 amino acids. The germline V gene encodes CDR1 GTSNPN and CDR2 SVGIG (reference sequence). V gave up 2 bases and J gave up 8 bases; unmatched junction bases: 2. The CDR3 DNA reads TGTGCCTGGAGTCAGGGGGGAGAAGCTTTCTTT. As protein: CAWSQGGEAFF.

This clonotype was detected only a few times. The J gene is TRBJ2-3, the V gene TRBV7-9; 10 nucleotides align to TRBD2. V lost 3 bases and J lost 10; bases outside the gene matches: 10. The germline V gene encodes CDR1 SEHNR and CDR2 FQNEAQ (reference sequence). The CDR3 consists of 15 residues. CDR3 bases: TGTGCCAGCAGCTTGGAGCGGGGGGGCCTGAGTGCGCAGTATTTT. Translating gives CASSLERGGLSAQYF.

The rearrangement joins TRBV6-5 to TRBJ2-3; 9 bases line up with TRBD2. The CDR3 has 17 residues. The germline V gene encodes CDR1 MNHEY and CDR2 SVGAGI. The V segment lost 2 bases and the J segment 3 bases; nucleotides outside the gene matches: 9. In DNA, the CDR3 is TGTGCCAGCAGTTACACACACGGCGGGGGGGCGACAGATACGCAGTATTTT. Amino acids: CASSYTHGGGATDTQYF.

This clonotype occurred a few times. The rearrangement joins TRBV7-3 to TRBJ2-2; the D gene is possibly TRBD2 (5 bases). The CDR3 sequence is 13 residues long. V dropped 2 bases and J dropped 6 bases, with 7 bases sitting between them. CDR1 SGHTA and CDR2 FQGTGA come from the germline V gene. The CDR3 loop is CASSLSSPGELFF. The CDR3 DNA is TGTGCCAGCAGCTTATCTAGCCCCGGGGAGCTGTTTTTT. Supplemented by reference TRBV7-3 and TRBJ2-2, the full variable domain reads GAGVSQTPSNKVTEKGKYVELRCDPISGHTALYWYRQSLGQGPEFLIYFQGTGAADDSGLPNDRFFAVRPEGSVSTLKIQRTERGDSAVYLCASSLSSPGELFFGEGSRLTVL.

V gene TRBV7-9 combines with J gene TRBJ2-1; D unresolved. V was cut by 5 bases and J by 4 bases, with 15 bases left in between. The CDR3 totals 15 residues. From germline, CDR1 is SEHNR and CDR2 FQNEAQ (reference sequence). CDR3 loop: CASSTAWGSYNEQFF. The CDR3 DNA sequence: TGTGCCAGCAGCACCGCTTGGGGTTCGTACAATGAGCAGTTCTTC.

The chain recombines TRBV25-1 with TRBJ1-4; 9 bases align to TRBD1. The CDR3 runs to 16 residues. V was clipped by 5 bases and J by 4 bases; unmatched bases: 8. Germline lookup yields CDR1 MGHDK and CDR2 SYGVNS. The CDR3 protein is CASSISGTGLNEKLFF. The CDR3, as DNA: TGTGCCAGCAGTATCTCCGGGACAGGGCTTAATGAAAAACTGTTTTTT.

This clonotype was seen a few times. The CDR3 sequence: CASTGRIGAFF. The CDR3 nucleotides are TGTGCCAGTACAGGGAGAATTGGAGCTTTCTTT. The chain couples TRBV6-5 to TRBJ1-1; D might be TRBD1 (6 bases). The CDR3 totals 11 residues. The germline V and J ends were trimmed by 9 bases and 10 bases, with 15 bases remaining between them. The V gene's germline CDR1 is MNHEY and CDR2 SVGAGI.

This chain joins TRBV18 and TRBJ1-1; maybe TRBD1 (5 bases). Per the germline V gene, CDR1 is KGHSH and CDR2 is LQKENI. CDR3 size: 14 residues. V was pared by 3 bases and J by 4 bases, with 12 bases between. The CDR3 region has the DNA TGTGCCAGCTCACCCGGTAGGGGTAGCACTGAAGCTTTCTTT. Residues: CASSPGRGSTEAFF.

This clonotype has at least ten counts. Written as DNA, the CDR3 is TGTGCCATCAGTGAGCCGGAGTCCCAGGGGTATAAGCAGTTCTTC. It translates to CAISEPESQGYKQFF. V and J are TRBV10-3 and TRBJ2-1, with D perhaps TRBD1 (6 bases). Trimming stripped 2 bases from V and 11 bases from J, with 19 bases between. Germline V CDR1 and CDR2: ENHRY, SYGVKD. The CDR3 consists of 15 residues.

In its sample, this clonotype was seen a few times. The chain uses TRBV6-1 and TRBJ1-6; D gene ambiguous. This CDR3 spans 12 amino acids. Between the trimmed V and J ends, which lost 2 bases and 14 bases, there was a span of 10 bases. Germline loops: CDR1 MNHNS, CDR2 SASEGT. CDR3 sequence (DNA): TGTGCCAGCAGTGAATTTACCCGGGCCCTCCACTTT. Translated, it gives CASSEFTRALHF.

This clonotype has just a few counts. V is TRBV6-4 and J is TRBJ1-2, with D possibly matching TRBD1 (5 bases). Trimming removed 0 bases at V and 0 bases at J, with 8 bases between. This CDR3 has 15 amino acids. Germline CDR1 is MRHNA and CDR2 is SNTAGT. CDR3 residues: CASSDSGVSNYGYTF. The CDR3, as DNA: TGTGCCAGCAGTGACTCGGGGGTTTCTAACTATGGCTACACCTTC.

There are a few counts of this clonotype. CDR3 sequence reads: CASSHLGGNSSTDTQYF. CDR3 in DNA: TGCGCCAGCAGTCACCTGGGGGGGAACTCAAGCACAGATACGCAGTATTTT. The V gene is TRBV23-1, the J gene TRBJ2-3; 7 nucleotides match TRBD2. TRBV23-1 is an ORF for which the function is uncertain. The V segment lost 3 bases and the J segment 0 bases; nucleotides outside the gene matches: 9. The length of the CDR3 is 17 residues.

There are a few counts of this clonotype. The V and J genes are TRBV15 and TRBJ2-1; no firm D call. The CDR3 covers 15 residues. Per germline, CDR1 LNHNV and CDR2 YYDKDF (reference sequence). Trimming removed 2 bases at V and 0 bases at J, with 8 bases between. CDR3 amino acids: CATSRQVSSYNEQFF. CDR3 nucleotides: TGTGCCACCAGCAGACAGGTCAGCTCCTACAATGAGCAGTTCTTC.

This clonotype was detected only a few times. This chain joins TRBV15 and TRBJ2-1; no firm D call. The CDR3 runs 13 residues. V was cut by 5 bases and J by 5 bases, with 10 bases left in between. Germline lookup yields CDR1 LNHNV and CDR2 YYDKDF (reference sequence). This chain's CDR3 is CATSPPSDNEQFF. The CDR3, as DNA: TGTGCCACCAGCCCCCCGTCAGACAATGAGCAGTTCTTC.

The gene calls are TRBV18 and TRBJ1-1, with 7 bases that match TRBD1. The J segment lost 3 bases and the V segment lost 5 bases, leaving 9 bases of the junction unmatched. Germline V CDR1 and CDR2: KGHSH, LQKENI. The CDR3 is made up of 15 amino acids. The CDR3 is CASSSPATGYTEAFF. The CDR3 DNA sequence: TGTGCCAGCTCATCCCCCGCGACAGGGTACACTGAAGCTTTCTTT.

A few counts support this clonotype. The chain is built from TRBV10-3 and TRBJ1-5, with D perhaps TRBD1 (6 bases). The germline V and J ends were trimmed by 10 bases and 7 bases, with 17 bases remaining between them. The CDR3 contains 13 residues. Germline loops: CDR1 ENHRY, CDR2 SYGVKD. CDR3 DNA sequence: TGTGCCAGTGAGGGGGGGAACGGGCAGCCCCAGCATTTT. Encoded protein: CASEGGNGQPQHF.